A single sample is the source of the 14 T cell receptor beta chains below, sequenced in a study of human versus mouse CDR3 diversity and MHC coevolution (dated by TCRdb to about 2017). The library relied on the immunoSEQ multiplex PCR assay. The source is immuneACCESS, and TCRdb retained only in-frame sequences with V and J called. Part of the clones is not carried over; for the studies checked, unresolved V genes explain less than half of this, and the remainder is unexplained. The sample table contains tens of thousands of clones; only one count was recorded for 94% of them. Around 18% of the sample lies in the top ten. Material for sequencing was naive CD4+ T cells from blood. This specimen's cell subset or site label, interpreted: CD45RO-negative CD62L-positive naive CD4 T cells. These receptors all come from a person between 55 and 69 years old in good health.

CDR3 loop: CASSPGLQETQYF. As DNA, the CDR3 is TGTGCCAGCTCACCGGGGCTACAAGAGACCCAGTACTTC. This chain links TRBV18 with TRBJ2-5, with a tentative D call TRBD1 (5 bases). The ends were cut back, 3 bases at V and 2 bases at J, with 7 bases in the middle. Germline V CDR1 and CDR2: KGHSH, LQKENI. The CDR3 covers 13 residues.

This clone was counted between two and nine times. The chain links TRBV29-1 to TRBJ2-3, with 7 bases matching TRBD2. The CDR3 spans 15 residues. Germline V CDR1 and CDR2: SQVTM, ANQGSEA. With 1 base clipped from V and 2 bases from J, the junction kept 6 bases outside the gene matches. The CDR3 DNA sequence: TGCAGCGTTGAAGGGGCTAGCGGATACACAGATACGCAGTATTTT. It translates to CSVEGASGYTDTQYF.

DNA of the CDR3: TGTGCCAGCAGTTGGACAGGGGGCGGCCTTCGGGCCAAAAACATTCAGTACTTC. This codes for CASSWTGGGLRAKNIQYF. The V gene is TRBV27, the J gene TRBJ2-4, with 11 positions matching TRBD1. Per the germline V gene, CDR1 is MNHEY and CDR2 is SMNVEV (reference sequence). This CDR3 spans 18 amino acids. V shed 4 bases, J shed 1 base, and the junction held 9 bases outside the gene matches.

In its sample, this clone was seen a few times. J is TRBJ1-1 and V is TRBV12-5; D is possibly TRBD1 (5 bases). This CDR3 has 16 residues. Per the germline V gene, CDR1 is LGHNT and CDR2 is FRNRAP. Trimming removed 1 base at V and 5 bases at J, with 17 bases between. The DNA of the CDR3 is TGTGCTAGTGGTTTGGCGATGCAGGGAGGAGAAACTGAAGCTTTCTTT. It is translated as CASGLAMQGGETEAFF.

The chain employs TRBV30 and TRBJ2-4, with 7 bases matching TRBD1. Per the germline V gene, CDR1 is GTSNPN and CDR2 is SVGIG (reference sequence). This CDR3 is built from 14 residues. The junction had 10 bases not matched to a gene; V was cut back by 5 bases and J by 6 bases. The CDR3 DNA follows: TGTGCCTGGGAACCCCGGGACAGAATAAACATTCAGTACTTC. Residues: CAWEPRDRINIQYF.

V gene TRBV7-9 combines with J gene TRBJ2-7; perhaps TRBD1 as D (7 bases). CDR3 length: 15 residues. V was cut by 3 bases and J by 0 bases, with 12 bases left in between. Germline V gives CDR1 SEHNR, CDR2 FQNEAQ (reference sequence). In DNA form, the CDR3 reads TGTGCCAGCAGCTTCGTCAGGGGGGCCTCCTACGAGCAGTACTTC. Its protein product is CASSFVRGASYEQYF.

The rearrangement uses TRBV5-4 and TRBJ2-3; tentatively, D is TRBD2 (5 bases). The germline CDR1 and CDR2 sequences are SGHNT and YYREEE (reference sequence). CDR3 length equals 13 residues. V lost 5 bases and J 8 bases, leaving 15 bases between the germline ends. The CDR3 bases are TGTGCCAGCAGGAACGACCCGGCGGGTACGCAGTATTTT. Its translation: CASRNDPAGTQYF.

This chain joins TRBV5-6 and TRBJ2-5; D unclear. CDR3 length: 14 amino acids. V was clipped by 4 bases and J by 2 bases, with 12 bases between them. The germline V gene encodes CDR1 SGHDT and CDR2 YYEEEE. The DNA of the CDR3 is TGTGCCAGCAGCCCCATTGCGAGGCAAGAGACCCAGTACTTC. Its translation is CASSPIARQETQYF.

This chain joins TRBV4-1 and TRBJ2-7; D gene unclear. The germline V gene has CDR1 MGHRA and CDR2 YSYEKL. CDR3 length: 15 amino acids. Trimming removed 1 base from V and 3 bases from J, with 13 bases in between. CDR3 DNA: TGCGCCAGCAGCCAAGCCGCCAGCGCGATCTACGAGCAGTACTTC. Residues: CASSQAASAIYEQYF.

This chain connects TRBV19 to TRBJ2-5; 7 bases map to TRBD2. Germline CDR1 reads LNHDA; CDR2 reads SQIVND (reference sequence). The trim removed 3 bases at V and 3 bases at J, leaving 13 bases unmatched. CDR3 length: 17 amino acids. CDR3 protein: CASSILAGAVGKETQYF. As DNA, the CDR3 is TGTGCCAGTAGTATTTTGGCGGGAGCTGTAGGGAAAGAGACCCAGTACTTC.

The genes are TRBV7-9 and TRBJ1-2, with 9 bases aligning to TRBD1. CDR3 size: 14 residues. Germline V gene lookup returns CDR1 SEHNR and CDR2 FQNEAQ (reference sequence). Germline trimming cut 0 bases from V and 8 bases from J; bases unmatched to any gene: 4. Written as DNA, the CDR3 is TGTGCCAGCAGCTTAGCTGGGACAGGGTACGGCTACACCTTC. As protein: CASSLAGTGYGYTF.

The gene calls are TRBV5-1 and TRBJ2-5, with D possibly TRBD1 on 5 matching bases. The germline gives CDR1 SGHRS, CDR2 YFSETQ. The length of the CDR3 is 14 residues. The V end was cut by 4 bases, the J end by 0 bases, with 10 bases between. The CDR3 here is CASSTPRDQETQYF. In DNA form, the CDR3 reads TGCGCCAGCAGCACACCCAGGGACCAAGAGACCCAGTACTTC.

In this sample, this clone turned up a few times. The chain employs TRBV5-6 and TRBJ2-2; 12 bases line up with TRBD2. Germline V CDR1 and CDR2: SGHDT, YYEEEE. This CDR3 has 17 residues. Unmatched junction bases numbered 10, after V lost 5 bases and J lost 5 bases. CDR3 sequence (DNA): TGTGCCAGCAGTTCCCGAACTAGCGGGAGGTTTACCGGGGAGCTGTTTTTT. Translated, it gives CASSSRTSGRFTGELFF.

The rearrangement joins TRBV9 to TRBJ2-5; possible D gene TRBD2, 6 bases. Germline CDR1 reads SGDLS; CDR2 reads YYNGEE. This CDR3 is 15 amino acids long. V was clipped by 0 bases and J by 1 base, with 10 bases between them. The CDR3, as DNA: TGTGCCAGCAGCGTAGGGGCGGGGATCCAAGAGACCCAGTACTTC. This translates into CASSVGAGIQETQYF. Complete variable domain (other parts from reference TRBV9 and TRBJ2-5): DSGVTQTPKHLITATGQRVTLRCSPRSGDLSVYWYQQSLDQGLQFLIQYYNGEERAKGNILERFSAQQFPDLHSELNLSSLELGDSALYFCASSVGAGIQETQYFGPGTRLLVL.